This TCR beta chain was observed in a study of cytomegalovirus exposure and HLA in healthy donors (dated by TCRdb to 2016 to 2017). Some background on the complete study: In an earlier analysis of some 550 of the donors, 276 Gb of sequence data and 95 million to 130 million unique TCR beta sequences from about 190 million T cells were reported. About 310 gigabases of sequencing data and approximately 84 million unique TCR sequences were included in an early release covering 550 to 800 HLA-typed donors. The genetic ancestry cluster associated with self-reported Caucasian donors included about 81% of the roughly 400 genotyped donors. The aim of the study was to test whether cataloging public T cell receptors could identify signatures of past pathogen exposure. The T cell repertoires of 666 subjects were profiled by immunosequencing and related to cytomegalovirus serostatus. A separate validation cohort of roughly 130 different subjects was used in addition to the approximately 670-subject first cohort. High-throughput TCR immunosequencing, statistical association of individual TCRs with disease status, and machine learning were combined to predict cytomegalovirus infection status. A later analysis re-examined previously published TCR beta repertoires from roughly 720 donors and added high-resolution HLA genotyping to investigate patterns of TCR occurrence. The later analysis used no new phenotypic data to find candidate immune exposures, relying instead on TCR beta sequences and their occurrence across donors. An earlier analysis of nearly 600 of the donors applied high-throughput TCR beta sequencing to assess whether each TCR beta V gene segment acted as functional or pseudogenic. Alongside the repertoire data, information on donor age, sex, ethnicity and CMV serostatus was compiled. A later genetic analysis took genome-wide SNP genotypes for about 65% of the 666 donors and used that subset as a discovery cohort. All discovery cohort repertoires had been generated on a single sequencing platform. Class I and class II HLA loci were covered by the typing at four-digit resolution. The number of donors typed differed by locus, with roughly 620-640 for A, B, C, DRB1 and DQB1, roughly 550 for DQA1, 600 to 610 for DPA1, and approximately 470 for DPB1. Because of strong linkage in the cohort, roughly five DR-DQ haplotypes were treated as single units for association and clustering. On average, roughly 200,000 unique TCR beta nucleotide sequences were sequenced per donor among fewer than 500 genotyped donors of the cohort, with about 17% of those sequences being non-productive. Overall study results and their limits: A later analysis found that HLA-associated TCR beta chains were more clonally expanded and had lower generation probabilities than equally common non-associated chains. Cytomegalovirus status was reported to be diagnosed by the classifier with high specificity and sensitivity in both the original and validation cohorts. Only TCR beta chains were sequenced in this cohort, and the absence of alpha or paired-chain data limited detectable features. It was suggested by the authors that the approach could potentially be generalized to other disease states and immunological phenotypes. CMV serostatus was the only immune exposure information available for the cohort. Specific HLA alleles were associated with 15,000 to 20,000 TCR beta sequences at a false discovery rate of 0.05 in a later analysis. According to a later analysis, parvovirus B19, influenza, CMV and Epstein-Barr virus appeared linked to several top co-occurrence clusters. Because HLA typing was missing for some donors at each locus, association tests included only the typed subset. The study gave a list of about 150 TCR beta chains associated with cytomegalovirus. Roughly 17 rarely observed V segments, including chromosome 9 orphons, were excluded from the earlier analysis of about 600 of the donors because counts were too low. A further reported finding was that TCR beta sequences accurately predicted the HLA-A and HLA-B alleles for most subjects in the first cohort. The 87-base-pair reads could not distinguish some IMGT-functional V segments, including TRBV6-2 and TRBV6-3, so those segments were excluded. Strong co-occurrence of HLA alleles, especially DR and DQ, made assigning TCR associations to individual alleles difficult. In an earlier analysis of approximately 590 of the donors, most TCR beta V segments appeared in productive rearrangements about 90% or about 30% of the time, broadly matching IMGT annotations. In a later analysis, the rate of TCR association differed among HLA loci, with DRB1 alleles having the most associated TCRs and HLA-C alleles having the fewest. A group of highly shared sequence variants was considered likely to be a technical artifact of the sequencing pipeline. While some public TCRs were present in many individuals, most TCR sequences turned up only very rarely across donors. The presence/absence analyses assumed that sequencing depth was roughly uniform across donors, and that assumption may not be true. Most CMV-associated TCR beta chains appeared to be HLA-restricted in a later analysis, and the HLA associations seemed to be driven largely by CMV exposure. Compared with the roughly 670-donor mean, donors in an Asian-associated ancestry cluster had fewer N-insertions in productive TCRs, according to a later genetic analysis. In a later genetic analysis, a missense DCLRE1C variant was associated with V-gene and J-gene trimming of TCR beta chains, and the association was replicated in an independent cohort. Three of the identified cytomegalovirus-associated TCR beta chains were confirmed in vitro to be specific for cytomegalovirus antigens. Linkage disequilibrium might explain the correlated functional status among segregating V segments, but an unknown experimental factor could not be excluded.

Based on the germline V gene, the CDR1 and CDR2 sequences are SGHTA and FQGNSA. Trimming costs V 2 bases and J 7 bases, and their ends lie 8 bases apart. The CDR3 has 12 amino acids, counting the end cysteine and phenylalanine. The only DNA kept is the CDR3, 36 bases in frame from the first base. The library was produced with the immunoSEQ multiplex PCR assay. For the multiplex PCR, a mixture combining 60 forward primers for TCR Vbeta segments and 13 reverse primers for TCR Jbeta segments was used. The CDR3 region of rearranged TCR beta genes was amplified from genomic DNA with a multiplex PCR assay. On the Illumina HiSeq System, the amplified TCR beta libraries were sequenced as 87-base-pair reads. The original methods were these. A later analysis counted tens of millions of unique TCR beta chains across the 500 to 850 repertoires, and some 11 million of these chains were shared by at least two donors. Raw reads were error-corrected and collapsed into unique sequences by a nearest-neighbor algorithm in which closely related sequences were merged to remove PCR and sequencing errors. V, D and J gene segments were assigned by aligning CDR3 sequences to IMGT reference sequences. For a sequence to be retained, a match of at least six nucleotides to both a V gene segment and a J gene segment was required. Rearrangements were called productive when the CDR3 lacked stop codons and stayed in frame with V and J; all others were non-productive. CDR3 was defined by IMGT convention, running from the second conserved V-encoded cysteine to the conserved J-encoded phenylalanine. The earlier analysis of some 600 of the donors excluded sequences that lacked an unambiguous match to a single V gene segment. In an earlier analysis of about 590 of the donors, a V segment was called functional when productive rearrangements were above 56.7%, and segregating when the standard deviation between donors exceeded 5%. To diagnose cytomegalovirus status from the catalog of TCR beta chain sequences, a statistical classification framework was built. V and J gene assignment, in a later analysis, came from comparing TCR nucleotide sequences with IMGT/GENE-DB human TR gene sequences. A later analysis assigned CDR3 sequences and most-parsimonious VDJ recombination scenarios with the TCRdist pipeline. In a later analysis, every TCR beta chain was defined by the combination of its CDR3 amino acid sequence and its V-gene family, and reads without a unique V-gene family were dropped. A later analysis removed 550 to 700 highly shared, low-generation-probability nucleotide sequences to deal with suspected cross-contamination and a sequencing artifact. In a later analysis, a clonal expansion index for each public chain was calculated from normalized within-repertoire ranks of inferred template counts. A later analysis computed generation probabilities with a VDJ recombination model fitted to out-of-frame rearrangements, and checked the results against IGoR. A later analysis scored TCR-TCR, TCR-HLA and TCR-CMV co-occurrence with hypergeometric tests, applying a repertoire-size bias correction to TCR pairs. A later analysis estimated false discovery rates by permuting HLA or CMV assignments 20 times. In a later analysis, co-occurring TCRs were grouped using DBSCAN, and TCRdist sequence similarity was added for clustering within HLA-allele-positive subsets. Repertoires with fewer than 30,000 or more than 120,000 public chains were left out of co-occurrence clustering, as were about 5 repertoires with anomalous nucleotide sharing. TCRdb obtained this table from immuneACCESS and retained in-frame rearrangements with V and J assigned. These tables miss some clones; where compared with another copy, unresolved V genes account for less than half of the shortfall, and the remainder is unexplained. That table is the source of V, J and clone size, and D and trimming were worked out from the DNA. The table for this sample lists 110,000 to 150,000 clones. Of the sample, approximately 1% falls within the top ten clones.

In regard to this clone: Its cognate antigen has yet to be identified.

The cohort was made up of about 610 healthy bone marrow donors. All cohort members were sampled while nominally healthy, although unrecorded immune exposures were likely present. The donor tested CMV seronegative and was one of the 352 seronegative cohort members. Every donor gave a peripheral blood sample, and the peripheral blood mononuclear cells from that sample were used for TCR beta sequencing. The Qiagen DNeasy Blood Extraction Kit was used to extract genomic DNA from the blood cell samples. Material for sequencing was PBMCs. Recombination joined TRBV7-2 with TRBJ1-2, with no D gene named confidently. This clonotype was sampled from a male donor in good health and CMV-seronegative. The CDR3 has the sequence CASSLKGGGYTF. The DNA sequence reads TGTGCCAGCAGCTTAAAGGGAGGTGGCTACACCTTC. The full variable domain, with segments outside the CDR3 supplied by the reference TRBV7-2 and TRBJ1-2 proteins, appears as GAGVSQSPSNKVTEKGKDVELRCDPISGHTALYWYRQSLGQGLEFLIYFQGNSAPDKSGLPSDRFSAERTGGSVSTLTIQRTQQEDSAVYLCASSLKGGGYTFGSGTRLTVV.